These 25 T cell receptor beta chains originate from one sample sequenced in a study (dated by TCRdb to 2015 to 2017). Library creation used 5' RACE. Sequencing was carried out with an Illumina MiSeq. TCRdb redid the processing of the public reads, applying fastp at Q25 and MiXCR, and retained in-frame beta chains. Under each unique CDR3 protein, matching rows form one entry showing the most common genes and DNA. Within this sample are 30,000 or so distinct CDR3 sequences, with roughly 24% of them counted one time only. The ten biggest clones cover 3.5% to 5% of the sample. Sequences were obtained from memory CD4+ T cells sorted from blood. Sample cell subset or site, as interpreted from the label and publication: memory CD4+ T cells, CD4+CD45RO+CD25-. The receptors derive from a female donor with breast cancer.

This clonotype was seen a few times. The V call is TRBV7-6, the J call TRBJ1-4; TRBD1 is a possible D gene (6 bases). The CDR3 runs to 15 residues. The germline gives CDR1 SGHVS, CDR2 FNYEAQ. Trimming shortened V by 1 base and J by 7 bases, and 13 bases separated the two germline ends. CDR3 residues: CASSLEGERIEKLFF. The DNA for the CDR3 is TGTGCCAGCAGCTTAGAGGGGGAGAGGATTGAAAAACTGTTTTTT.

The table lists this clonotype with a few counts. This sequence joins TRBV3-1 and TRBJ2-1; TRBD2 aligns across 10 bases. With 0 bases clipped from V and 6 bases from J, the junction kept 8 bases outside the gene matches. Germline CDR1 is LGHDT and CDR2 is YNNKEL (reference sequence). The CDR3 totals 17 residues. CDR3 DNA: TGTGCCAGCAGCCAAGATTCTCTAGCGGGAGTGGGCAATGAGCAGTTCTTC. This gives the protein CASSQDSLAGVGNEQFF.

This clonotype was recorded once. It may be a read error: a sequence one base away is much more abundant. The chain employs TRBV5-1 and TRBJ2-1; 10 positions agree with TRBD1. CDR1 is SGHRS, CDR2 YFSETQ, per germline. V lost 4 bases to trimming and J lost 9 bases; unmatched junction nucleotides: 7. This CDR3 has 14 residues. The CDR3 is CASSGSRQGAEQFF. CDR3 sequence (DNA): TGCGCCAGCAGCGGATCCCGACAGGGGGCTGAGCAGTTCTTC.

The chain joins TRBV20-1 to TRBJ2-7, with 9 bases aligning to TRBD2. The J segment lost 2 bases and the V segment lost 4 bases, leaving 3 bases of the junction unmatched. Germline lookup yields CDR1 DFQATT and CDR2 SNEGSKA (reference sequence). The CDR3 runs to 13 residues. For the CDR3, the DNA is TGCAGTGCTATGCTAGCGGGGACCTACGAGCAGTACTTC. Protein sequence: CSAMLAGTYEQYF.

This clonotype was seen more than once but under ten times. The chain has TRBV5-6 and TRBJ2-2, with a weak D call TRBD2 (5 bases). The CDR3 extends over 12 amino acids. Germline loops: CDR1 SGHDT, CDR2 YYEEEE. V was cut by 2 bases and J by 9 bases, with 8 bases left in between. In DNA, the CDR3 is TGTGCCAGCAGCTTCGGGAATCGGGAGCTGTTTTTT. Protein product: CASSFGNRELFF. The whole variable domain, filled in from reference TRBV5-6 and TRBJ2-2, reads DAGVTQSPTHLIKTRGQQVTLRCSPKSGHDTVSWYQQALGQGPQFIFQYYEEEERQRGNFPDRFSGHQFPNYSSELNVNALLLGDSALYLCASSFGNRELFFGEGSRLTVL.

In its sample, this clonotype ranks as medium-sized. The chain couples TRBV4-2 to TRBJ2-5; TRBD1 agrees at 8 bases. Germline-derived CDR1 and CDR2 are LGHNA and YNFKEQ. The CDR3 is 14 residues long. J gave up 4 bases and V 4 bases, and 5 bases lay outside the gene matches. CDR3 region: CASSLGTGRETQYF. In nucleotides, the CDR3 is TGTGCCAGCAGCCTAGGGACAGGACGAGAGACCCAGTACTTC.

This clonotype was detected many times. The J gene is TRBJ2-5, the V gene TRBV5-4; tentative D call: TRBD2 (5 bases). This CDR3 comprises 15 residues. Germline CDR1 is SGHNT and CDR2 is YYREEE (reference sequence). V shed 0 bases and J shed 1 base, with 10 bases lying between them. The CDR3 region has the DNA TGTGCCAGCAGCTTGGGCGGCGGGCCCCAAGAGACCCAGTACTTC. Translating gives CASSLGGGPQETQYF.

As regards this clonotype: A much larger clone differs from this one at a single base, so this may be a read error. The chain carries TRBV10-2 and TRBJ2-5; 7 bases agree with TRBD2. V lost 4 bases and J lost 5; bases outside the gene matches: 7. Germline V CDR1 and CDR2: WSHSY, SAAADI. The CDR3 length is 14 residues. The CDR3 region is CASSGGGGSETQYF. The CDR3 DNA follows: TGCGCCAGCAGTGGGGGCGGGGGATCCGAGACCCAGTACTTC.

Of note for this clonotype: The conserved phenylalanine or tryptophan normally closing the CDR3 is absent here, so this likely arose from a read error. The V and J genes are TRBV25-1 and TRBJ1-1; 10 nucleotides line up with TRBD1. The CDR3 extends over 16 amino acids. V was clipped by 6 bases and J by 5 bases; unmatched bases: 12. Germline V CDR1 and CDR2: MGHDK, SYGVNS. For the CDR3, the DNA is TGTGCCAGCAGGGCCCTGACAGGGGGCTTTCGGACTGAAGCTTTCTCT. This gives the protein CASRALTGGFRTEAFS.

This chain links TRBV3-1 with TRBJ2-1, with a weak D call TRBD2 (6 bases). The germline V gene has CDR1 LGHDT and CDR2 YNNKEL (reference sequence). The V and J ends lost 3 bases and 10 bases respectively, with 13 bases between them. This CDR3 comprises 13 residues. The CDR3 spells CASSQGTALEQFF. In DNA, the CDR3 is TGTGCCAGCAGCCAGGGGACTGCTCTAGAGCAGTTCTTC.

As concerns this clonotype: One end of the junction is discordant with germline, which a read error may explain. V usage is TRBV28 and J usage is TRBJ1-2; D gene ambiguous. There are 12 residues in the CDR3. Germline CDR1 is MDHEN and CDR2 is SYDVKM. This chain's CDR3 is CACSLRELGYTF. DNA of the CDR3: TGTGCCTGCAGTTTGAGGGAGCTTGGCTACACCTTC.

This clonotype was seen only a few times. The chain employs TRBV7-2 and TRBJ2-7, with D hard to call. This CDR3 has 15 amino acids. The V end lost 1 base, the J end lost 0 bases, and 10 bases lay between the germline ends. Germline-derived CDR1 and CDR2 are SGHTA and FQGNSA. CDR3 region: CASSLVGRLSYEQYF. In DNA form, the CDR3 reads TGTGCCAGCAGCTTAGTTGGGCGGCTCTCCTACGAGCAGTACTTC.

A few counts support this clonotype. This sequence joins TRBV27 and TRBJ2-2; TRBD1 matches 9 bases. Germline V lookup: CDR1 MNHEY, CDR2 SMNVEV (reference sequence). The CDR3 runs to 15 residues. V was clipped by 7 bases and J by 4 bases; unmatched bases: 7. The CDR3 nucleotides read TGTGCCAGCAATCCCGGGACAGGGCCCACCGGGGAGCTGTTTTTT. Protein sequence: CASNPGTGPTGELFF.

The V gene is TRBV7-9, the J gene TRBJ1-3; D is unresolved. V lost 4 bases and J 3 bases, leaving 13 bases between the germline ends. The germline CDR1 and CDR2 sequences are SEHNR and FQNEAQ (reference sequence). The CDR3 runs to 15 residues. The CDR3 DNA reads TGTGCCAGCAGCTCGTATACATCTCTTGGAAACACCATATATTTT. As protein: CASSSYTSLGNTIYF.

This chain connects TRBV6-2 or TRBV6-3 to TRBJ2-7; 7 nucleotides agree with TRBD2. Unmatched junction bases numbered 9, after V lost 7 bases and J lost 0 bases. Per germline, CDR1 MNHEY and CDR2 SVGEGT. CDR3 length: 15 residues. DNA of the CDR3: TGTGCCAGCACCCAAATGGGCGGGAGCTCCTACGAGCAGTACTTC. Translation gives CASTQMGGSSYEQYF.

This clonotype showed up just a few times. The chain couples TRBV10-3 to TRBJ1-1, with D possibly matching TRBD1 (6 bases). The length of the CDR3 is 13 residues. Per germline, CDR1 ENHRY and CDR2 SYGVKD. Trimming removed 4 bases from V and 3 bases from J, with 9 bases in between. The CDR3 is CAISGGGDTEAFF. DNA of the CDR3: TGTGCCATCAGTGGAGGGGGTGACACTGAAGCTTTCTTT.

This clonotype was found a few times. The chain links TRBV27 to TRBJ1-6, with a possible D match to TRBD1 (6 bases). The V gene lost 5 bases and the J gene lost 9 bases, with 14 bases spanning the gap. The CDR3 sequence is 14 residues long. Looked up from germline, CDR1 is MNHEY and CDR2 is SMNVEV (reference sequence). CDR3 protein: CASSVGTFVSPLHF. The CDR3 region has the DNA TGTGCCAGCAGTGTCGGGACATTTGTTTCACCCCTCCACTTT.

A few counts support this clonotype. The chain joins TRBV5-5 to TRBJ2-1, with a weak D call TRBD1 (6 bases). The CDR3 is made up of 16 amino acids. Trimming took 4 bases from V and 0 from J, leaving 14 bases between them. Germline values: CDR1 SGHKS, CDR2 YYEKEE (reference sequence). The CDR3 protein is CASSLGQTNSYNEQFF. CDR3 coding DNA: TGTGCCAGCAGCCTCGGACAGACCAACTCCTACAATGAGCAGTTCTTC.

This clonotype has just a few counts. The rearrangement joins TRBV20-1 to TRBJ2-3, with D unclear. Germline V gene data show CDR1 as DFQATT and CDR2 as SNEGSKA (reference sequence). Trimming shortened V by 5 bases and J by 4 bases, and 16 bases separated the two germline ends. This CDR3 region has 14 residues. CDR3 amino acids: CSASEFPRADTQYF. In nucleotides, the CDR3 is TGCAGTGCTTCAGAGTTTCCTAGGGCAGATACGCAGTATTTT.

In the case of this clonotype: At one boundary the junction diverges from the germline segment, which might be a read error. The chain combines TRBV4-3 with TRBJ2-7; 11 bases are a match to TRBD2. Germline values: CDR1 LGHNA, CDR2 YSLEER. The CDR3 consists of 16 residues. CDR3 in DNA: TGCGCCAGCAGCCAAGATCAAACTAGCGGGGGCTACGAGCTGTGCTTC. This codes for CASSQDQTSGGYELCF.

In this sample, this clonotype turned up a few times. This chain connects TRBV6-1 to TRBJ2-7, with 8 bases that match TRBD1. CDR1 and CDR2 from the germline V gene are MNHNS and SASEGT. The trim removed 7 bases at V and 3 bases at J, leaving 8 bases unmatched. CDR3 length: 14 residues. This CDR3 is CASTHRGFFYEQYF. In DNA, the CDR3 is TGTGCCAGCACCCACAGGGGGTTCTTCTACGAGCAGTACTTC.

This clonotype is labeled medium-sized. The V and J genes are TRBV6-5 and TRBJ1-5; 7 positions match TRBD1. The V gene's germline CDR1 is MNHEY and CDR2 SVGAGI. V lost 3 bases to trimming and J lost 6 bases; unmatched junction nucleotides: 5. This CDR3 is 14 amino acids long. The chain's CDR3 is CASSYGAGGQPQHF. CDR3 in DNA: TGTGCCAGCAGTTATGGGGCAGGGGGTCAGCCCCAGCATTTT.

Of note for this clonotype: Possible read error: a much larger clone is one base away. The chain joins TRBV4-1 to TRBJ2-1, with 7 nucleotides matching TRBD1. Germline CDR1 and CDR2: MGHRA and YSYEKL. CDR3 length: 15 residues. The CDR3 sequence is CASSQEGGTYKEQFF. The CDR3 bases are TGCGCCAGCAGCCAAGAAGGGGGCACCTACAAAGAGCAGTTCTTC.

This clonotype was seen a few times. CDR3: CASSIGQASIETQYF. For the CDR3, the DNA is TGCGCCAGCAGCATCGGACAGGCCTCGATAGAGACCCAGTACTTC. The rearrangement uses TRBV5-1 and TRBJ2-5; the match to TRBD1 covers 7 bases. The CDR3 covers 15 residues. Germline CDR1 SGHRS, CDR2 YFSETQ. V gave up 4 bases and J gave up 4 bases; unmatched junction bases: 10.

This chain uses TRBV27 with TRBJ2-7; 7 bases are shared with TRBD1. Trimming removed 5 bases from V and 6 bases from J; junction bases left unmatched: 7. The CDR3 has 13 amino acids. From germline, CDR1 is MNHEY and CDR2 SMNVEV (reference sequence). The CDR3 here is CASSLDRASEQYF. CDR3 bases: TGTGCCAGCAGTCTTGACAGGGCCTCCGAGCAGTACTTC.